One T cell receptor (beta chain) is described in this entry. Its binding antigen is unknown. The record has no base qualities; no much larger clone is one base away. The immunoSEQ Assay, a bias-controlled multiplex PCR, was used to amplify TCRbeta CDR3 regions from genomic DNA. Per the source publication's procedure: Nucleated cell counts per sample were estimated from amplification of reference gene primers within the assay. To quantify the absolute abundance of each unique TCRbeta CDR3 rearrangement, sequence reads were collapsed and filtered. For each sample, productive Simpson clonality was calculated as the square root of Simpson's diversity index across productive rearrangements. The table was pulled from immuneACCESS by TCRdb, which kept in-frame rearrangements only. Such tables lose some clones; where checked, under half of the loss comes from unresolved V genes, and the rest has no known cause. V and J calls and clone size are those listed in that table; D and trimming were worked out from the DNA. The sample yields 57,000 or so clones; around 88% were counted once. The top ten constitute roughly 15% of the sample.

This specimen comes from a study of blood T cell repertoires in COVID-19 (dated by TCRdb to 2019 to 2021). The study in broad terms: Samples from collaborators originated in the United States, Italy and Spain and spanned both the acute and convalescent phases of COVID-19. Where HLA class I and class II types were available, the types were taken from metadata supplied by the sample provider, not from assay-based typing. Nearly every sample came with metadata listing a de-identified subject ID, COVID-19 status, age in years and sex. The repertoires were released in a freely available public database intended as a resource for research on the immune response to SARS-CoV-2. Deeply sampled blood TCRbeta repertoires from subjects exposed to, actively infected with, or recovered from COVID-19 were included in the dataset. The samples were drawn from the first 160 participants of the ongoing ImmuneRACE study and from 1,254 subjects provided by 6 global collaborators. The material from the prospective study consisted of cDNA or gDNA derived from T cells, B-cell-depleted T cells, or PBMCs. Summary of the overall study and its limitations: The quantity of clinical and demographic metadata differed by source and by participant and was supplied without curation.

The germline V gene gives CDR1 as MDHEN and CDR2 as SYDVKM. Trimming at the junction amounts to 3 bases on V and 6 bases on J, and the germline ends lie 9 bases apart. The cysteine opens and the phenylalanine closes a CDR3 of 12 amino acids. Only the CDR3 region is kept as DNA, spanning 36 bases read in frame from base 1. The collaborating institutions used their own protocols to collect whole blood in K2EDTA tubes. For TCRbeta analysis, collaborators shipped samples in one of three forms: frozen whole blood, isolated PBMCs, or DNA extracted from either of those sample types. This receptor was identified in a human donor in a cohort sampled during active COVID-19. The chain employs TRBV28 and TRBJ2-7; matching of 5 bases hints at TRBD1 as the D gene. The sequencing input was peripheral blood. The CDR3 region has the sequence CASSLRTIEQYF. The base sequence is TGTGCCAGCAGTTTGCGGACAATCGAGCAGTACTTC.